This T cell receptor (beta chain) was identified in a study of CD8+ T cells in alopecia areata. Reverse transcription of extracted RNA yielded cDNA, which provided the sequencing template. Only in-frame clones appear in the TCRdb table, and some are missing; sequencing was by immunoSEQ multiplex PCR. The sample consists of approximately 100,000 clones, around three fifths of them appearing once. V shed 3 bases, J shed 6 bases, and the junction held 11 bases outside the gene matches. CDR1 and CDR2 from the germline V gene are SGHDT and YYEEEE. CDR3 length equals 15 residues. The sample consisted of CD4+ T cells sorted from blood. This sequence was found in a human donor in good health. The chain couples TRBV5-6 to TRBJ2-5; 7 bases align to TRBD2. The CDR3, as DNA: TGTGCCAGCAGCTCGCTGGCTGAGCGGGGTCAGACCCAGTACTTC. Protein: CASSSLAERGQTQYF.